The source of this T cell receptor beta chain is a study of T cells in Graves' hyperthyroidism and ophthalmopathy. Ophthalmopathy patients showed a Clinical Activity Score of at least 3, NOSPECS grade of at least 4 and duration under 3 months. The CDR3 runs 15 residues. The germline V gene encodes CDR1 SGDLS and CDR2 YYNGEE. V dropped 4 bases and J dropped 2 bases, with 15 bases sitting between them. This clonotype was observed many times. Its antigen is unknown. Using RNA transcripts as the source, TCR beta CDR3 regions were amplified. The primer set for the first-round RT-PCR of the TCR CDR3 was HTBI. TCRdb itself ran the multiplex PCR reads through MiXCR, one entry per CDR3 protein. The table lists 640,000 or so distinct CDR3 sequences, more than 13% of them singletons, with roughly 7% in the top ten. Study conclusions and caveats: Model predictions of ophthalmopathy came a median approximately seven months before onset.

The genes are TRBV9 and TRBJ1-1, with D possibly being TRBD1 (5 bases). This clonotype was sampled from a woman between 18 and 29 years old with Graves' ophthalmopathy. The sequenced sample consisted of blood. As DNA, the CDR3 is TGTGCCAGCAGCCTCGACCTGGGGCCTAACACTGAAGCTTTCTTT. Its translation is CASSLDLGPNTEAFF.